These 13 T cell receptor beta chains were all obtained from the same sample, sequenced in a study of T cells expressing NK-cell markers. Reanalyzing the 5' RACE reads, TCRdb keeps one entry per CDR3 protein, without DNA. This table lists a few hundred thousand distinct CDR3 sequences. Sequenced: blood T cells: a sorted CD56 or NKG2C T cell subset, CD4+ or CD8+ T cells, or bulk PBMC T cells (not recorded which). The receptors here all came from a woman aged 45-65 years in good health.

V is TRBV13 and J is TRBJ1-4; TCRdb calls TRBD1, which cannot be checked without DNA. The CDR3 sequence is 15 residues long. CDR1 PRHDT and CDR2 FYEKMQ come from the germline V gene (reference sequence). The CDR3 reads CASSFPGTAKEKLFF.

The gene calls are TRBV5-1 and TRBJ2-7. Germline V gene sequence: CDR1 SGHRS, CDR2 YFSETQ. The CDR3 is 12 amino acids. The CDR3 loop reads CASKEDSYEQYF.

V gene TRBV4-1 combines with J gene TRBJ2-5; TCRdb's D call, TRBD1, is unchecked because there is no DNA. Germline assignment: CDR1 MGHRA and CDR2 YSYEKL. This CDR3 has 13 amino acids. The CDR3 reads CASSSRQRETQYF.

The chain uses TRBV29-1 and TRBJ2-1; TCRdb reports TRBD2, a call that lacks DNA to check it against. Germline CDR1 reads SQVTM; CDR2 reads ANQGSEA. The CDR3 is 15 amino acids. The CDR3 sequence: CSVDHPGLAGSEQFF.

CDR3: CASSQEYETGPTDTQYF. The rearrangement joins TRBV14 to TRBJ2-3; TCRdb's assignment of TRBD1 cannot be checked, as there is no DNA. The CDR3 length is 17 residues. The germline gives CDR1 SGHDN, CDR2 FVKESK.

The chain uses TRBV2 and TRBJ1-2; TCRdb's assignment of TRBD1 cannot be checked, as there is no DNA. The germline CDR1 and CDR2 sequences are SNHLY and FYNNEI. The CDR3 extends over 14 amino acids. CDR3 amino acids: CASRVGQGNYGYTF.

The chain couples TRBV4-1 to TRBJ1-3; without DNA, the TCRdb call of TRBD1 cannot be checked. The CDR3 totals 16 residues. Germline CDR1 is MGHRA and CDR2 is YSYEKL. The CDR3 sequence is CASSHIGGAGGNTIYF.

The gene calls are TRBV6-5 and TRBJ2-3; TCRdb's D call, TRBD2, is unchecked because there is no DNA. Germline CDR1 is MNHEY and CDR2 is SVGAGI. CDR3 length: 17 residues. The CDR3 here is CASSYAFGGISTDTQYF.

The genes are TRBV12-3 or TRBV12-4 and TRBJ2-3; TCRdb designates TRBD2, a call that cannot be tested without DNA. CDR3 length: 16 residues. This CDR3 is CASSSLAGGWRDTQYF.

This chain links TRBV11-2 with TRBJ2-3. The CDR3 extends over 14 amino acids. The germline V gene encodes CDR1 SGHAT and CDR2 FQNNGV. The CDR3 sequence: CASSLGLPADTQYF.

This chain connects TRBV7-9 to TRBJ2-2. Germline CDR1 reads SEHNR; CDR2 reads FQNEAQ (reference sequence). The length of the CDR3 is 14 residues. The CDR3 spells CASSWLSGTGELFF.

The chain has TRBV29-1 and TRBJ2-3; TCRdb reports TRBD2, a call that lacks DNA to check it against. This CDR3 region has 17 residues. Germline V gene sequence: CDR1 SQVTM, CDR2 ANQGSEA. The CDR3: CSVQGLAGVFRTDTQYF.

This sequence joins TRBV20-1 and TRBJ1-2; TCRdb selects TRBD1, and the lack of DNA leaves this call unchecked. CDR1 is DFQATT, CDR2 SNEGSKA, per germline (reference sequence). The CDR3 length is 13 residues. CDR3: CSAARTGGYGYTF.